These 29 T cell receptor beta chains were all obtained from the same sample, sequenced in a study of graft-versus-host responses after intestinal transplantation. This table comes from immunoSEQ multiplex PCR, and its TCRdb copy is limited to in-frame clones, with some not included. Counted here are about 51,000 clones, 80% to 90% occurring once; the ten biggest clones make up approximately 0.6%. Their target antigens are unknown. The sequencing used unstimulated CD4+ T cells sorted from spleen or lymph node cells, collected before transplant. The receptors come from a human donor who was the organ donor for an intestinal transplant.

The genes are TRBV5-4 and TRBJ2-3; 13 nucleotides match TRBD2. This CDR3 has 16 amino acids. Germline V gene lookup returns CDR1 SGHNT and CDR2 YYREEE (reference sequence). J gave up 5 bases and V 3 bases, and 6 bases lay outside the gene matches. The CDR3 DNA reads TGTGCCAGCAGCTCAGGACTAGCGGGAGTAGGAGATACGCAGTATTTT. Protein product: CASSSGLAGVGDTQYF.

V usage is TRBV28 and J usage is TRBJ2-7; 7 nucleotides agree with TRBD1. Trimming cost V 4 bases and J 4 bases; bases outside gene matches: 10. CDR3 length: 15 residues. Looked up from germline, CDR1 is MDHEN and CDR2 is SYDVKM. Here the CDR3 DNA reads TGTGCCAGCAGTTCCTCGGACAGGCCCGCATACGAGCAGTACTTC. As protein: CASSSSDRPAYEQYF. The whole variable domain, remainder taken from reference TRBV28 and TRBJ2-7, is DVKVTQSSRYLVKRTGEKVFLECVQDMDHENMFWYRQDPGLGLRLIYFSYDVKMKEKGDIPEGYSVSREKKERFSLILESASTNQTSMYLCASSSSDRPAYEQYFGPGTRLTVT.

This clone is labeled as medium-sized. The chain links TRBV25-1 to TRBJ1-1; D unclear. This CDR3 comprises 12 residues. V was pared by 5 bases and J by 10 bases, with 14 bases between. Germline assignment: CDR1 MGHDK and CDR2 SYGVNS. The CDR3 bases are TGTGCCAGCAGTACCAACCAGAATGGAGCTTTCTTT. Protein: CASSTNQNGAFF.

This clone was detected once. This chain joins TRBV5-6 and TRBJ1-1; no definite D call. CDR1 and CDR2 (germline): SGHDT, YYEEEE. V lost 5 bases, J lost 2 bases, and 16 bases lay in between. The CDR3 totals 15 residues. The chain's CDR3 is CASSRRPGVNTEAFF. DNA of the CDR3: TGTGCCAGCAGTCGAAGACCGGGAGTCAACACTGAAGCTTTCTTT.

This sequence joins TRBV15 and TRBJ2-3, with D tentatively TRBD2 (6 bases). Germline-derived CDR1 and CDR2 are LNHNV and YYDKDF (reference sequence). V was cut by 3 bases and J by 4 bases, with 8 bases left in between. The CDR3 contains 13 residues. The CDR3 DNA follows: TGTGCCACCAGCAGTACTAGCTCAGATACGCAGTATTTT. This codes for CATSSTSSDTQYF.

The chain employs TRBV9 and TRBJ2-3; 9 bases line up with TRBD1. CDR1 is SGDLS and CDR2 is YYNGEE in the germline V gene. The CDR3 is 17 amino acids. J was trimmed by 4 bases and V by 3 bases; bases with no gene match: 12. The CDR3 here is CASSALPGQGGSDTQYF. The DNA for the CDR3 is TGTGCCAGCAGCGCGTTGCCGGGACAGGGTGGGTCAGATACGCAGTATTTT.

The chain carries TRBV2 and TRBJ2-7; 7 nucleotides line up with TRBD2. The CDR3 is made up of 14 amino acids. Unmatched junction bases numbered 7, after V lost 4 bases and J lost 4 bases. CDR1 is SNHLY, CDR2 FYNNEI, per germline. This CDR3 is CASSVGGRIYEQYF. The DNA of the CDR3 is TGTGCCAGCAGTGTCGGCGGGAGAATATACGAGCAGTACTTC.

In DNA, the CDR3 is TGTGCCAGCAGCCAAGATCCGGGGACGAACACCGGGGAGCTGTTTTTT. Translating it yields CASSQDPGTNTGELFF. This chain connects TRBV4-2 to TRBJ2-2; D might be TRBD2 (5 bases). Germline CDR1 and CDR2: LGHNA and YNFKEQ. V was pared by 0 bases and J by 0 bases, with 8 bases between. The CDR3 sequence is 16 residues long.

V and J are TRBV28 and TRBJ1-5; D call uncertain. The CDR3 is 19 residues long. Trimming cost V 2 bases and J 5 bases, with 25 bases left between them. Germline-derived CDR1 and CDR2 are MDHEN and SYDVKM. CDR3 coding DNA: TGTGCCAGCAGTTTAAGGCGCGGGTCGATGCTTAGGAGCTATCAGCCCCAGCATTTT. This gives the protein CASSLRRGSMLRSYQPQHF.

As to this clone: Distinct nucleotide sequences in the sample also encode this CDR3. The rearrangement joins TRBV27 to TRBJ1-1; 7 bases are shared with TRBD1. The CDR3 is 16 residues long. The V and J ends lost 2 bases and 0 bases, in that order; junction bases with no gene match: 6. From germline, CDR1 is MNHEY and CDR2 SMNVEV (reference sequence). The CDR3 sequence is CASSLRGGSMNTEAFF. DNA for the CDR3: TGTGCCAGCAGTTTAAGAGGGGGCAGCATGAACACTGAAGCTTTCTTT.

The genes are TRBV30 and TRBJ1-5, with no clear D. Trimming took off 1 base at V and 6 bases at J, with 10 bases between the two ends. CDR1 GTSNPN and CDR2 SVGIG come from the germline V gene (reference sequence). There are 13 residues in the CDR3. The CDR3 reads CAWSGLSGQPQHF. For the CDR3, the DNA is TGTGCCTGGAGTGGCCTTAGTGGTCAGCCCCAGCATTTT.

This chain uses TRBV10-1 with TRBJ1-2; D is uncertain. The CDR3 is made up of 13 amino acids. Trimming cost V 7 bases and J 4 bases, with 13 bases left between them. Germline loops: CDR1 WNHNN, CDR2 SYGVQD (reference sequence). The CDR3 bases are TGCGCCAGCACTCCAGCGGAACCCTATGGCTACACCTTC. It codes for CASTPAEPYGYTF.

J is TRBJ2-5 and V is TRBV18; tentatively, D is TRBD1 (5 bases). The ends were cut back, 2 bases at V and 7 bases at J, with 11 bases in the middle. Per germline, CDR1 KGHSH and CDR2 LQKENI. CDR3 length: 13 residues. CDR3: CASSPRLQGTQYF. The CDR3 bases are TGTGCCAGCTCACCAAGGCTCCAGGGGACCCAGTACTTC.

The V call is TRBV5-3, the J call TRBJ1-5, with D possibly TRBD1 on 6 matching bases. TRBV5-3 is annotated as an ORF whose role is uncertain. This CDR3 has 18 amino acids. Trimming shortened V by 2 bases and J by 0 bases, and 18 bases separated the two germline ends. The CDR3 nucleotides are TGTGCCAGAAGCTTCATGAAGGACAGCCCATATAGCAATCAGCCCCAGCATTTT. Its protein product is CARSFMKDSPYSNQPQHF.

The chain recombines TRBV7-2 with TRBJ1-2, with D possibly matching TRBD1 (5 bases). From germline, CDR1 is SGHTA and CDR2 FQGNSA. The V end lost 5 bases, the J end lost 6 bases, and 13 bases lay between the germline ends. The CDR3 sequence is 13 residues long. Here the CDR3 reads CASSPSAGNGYTF. CDR3 bases: TGTGCCAGCAGCCCCTCGGCAGGGAATGGCTACACCTTC.

The chain couples TRBV5-5 to TRBJ1-5; D is undetermined. V gave up 1 base and J gave up 4 bases, with 9 bases separating them. The length of the CDR3 is 14 residues. Germline CDR1 SGHKS, CDR2 YYEKEE (reference sequence). CDR3 bases: TGTGCCAGCAGCTTGTTCCCCGTTAATCAGCCCCAGCATTTT. It codes for CASSLFPVNQPQHF.

This chain joins TRBV19 and TRBJ1-5, with 7 bases matching TRBD1. The germline V gene has CDR1 LNHDA and CDR2 SQIVND (reference sequence). V dropped 5 bases and J dropped 2; count of bases not matched to a gene: 3. The CDR3 totals 14 residues. This CDR3 is CASSWTGGNQPQHF. Here the CDR3 DNA reads TGTGCCAGTAGTTGGACAGGCGGCAATCAGCCCCAGCATTTT.

CDR3 sequence reads: CASSSQGPDTQYF. The CDR3 nucleotides read TGTGCCAGCAGTTCACAGGGCCCAGATACGCAGTATTTT. The V call is TRBV7-9, the J call TRBJ2-3; D possibly corresponds to TRBD1 (6 bases). The CDR3 loop spans 13 amino acids. Germline CDR1 SEHNR, CDR2 FQNEAQ (reference sequence). The V gene lost 6 bases and the J gene lost 4 bases, with 11 bases spanning the gap.

J is TRBJ1-4 and V is TRBV18; D remains ambiguous. This CDR3 has 15 residues. The V gene's germline CDR1 is KGHSH and CDR2 LQKENI. V lost 2 bases and J lost 5, with 12 bases in between. CDR3 sequence (DNA): TGTGCCAGCTCACCAAGTCCGGTTACGAATGAAAAACTGTTTTTT. This gives the protein CASSPSPVTNEKLFF.

This chain joins TRBV5-1 and TRBJ2-7, with D unresolved. Trimming removed 0 bases from V and 0 bases from J, with 7 bases in between. The CDR3 extends over 14 amino acids. Looked up from germline, CDR1 is SGHRS and CDR2 is YFSETQ. CDR3 in DNA: TGCGCCAGCAGCTTGGACTACGTCTCCTACGAGCAGTACTTC. This encodes CASSLDYVSYEQYF.

The CDR3 is CASSKGAGTEAFF. Written as DNA, the CDR3 is TGTGCCAGTAGTAAGGGGGCGGGCACTGAAGCTTTCTTT. The chain links TRBV19 to TRBJ1-1; 7 nucleotides line up with TRBD1. The germline CDR1 and CDR2 sequences are LNHDA and SQIVND (reference sequence). After removal of 4 bases from V and 4 bases from J, the junction contained 3 bases not matched to a gene. This CDR3 spans 13 amino acids.

The chain carries TRBV6-6 and TRBJ2-3; 14 bases map to TRBD2. Germline trimming cut 6 bases from V and 5 bases from J; bases unmatched to any gene: 7. This CDR3 has 16 residues. Per germline, CDR1 MNHNY and CDR2 SVGAGI (reference sequence). The CDR3 sequence: CASRRLAGGYQDTQYF. CDR3 nucleotide sequence: TGTGCCAGCAGGAGACTAGCGGGAGGGTATCAAGATACGCAGTATTTT.

V and J are TRBV5-5 and TRBJ2-7, with TRBD1 identical over 7 bases. J was trimmed by 6 bases and V by 4 bases; bases with no gene match: 13. CDR3 length: 15 amino acids. The germline V gene encodes CDR1 SGHKS and CDR2 YYEKEE (reference sequence). The CDR3 sequence is CASSLEGAARVEQYF. The CDR3 DNA reads TGTGCCAGCAGCCTCGAGGGGGCGGCCCGAGTCGAGCAGTACTTC.

This clone appeared a single time. This chain links TRBV5-8 with TRBJ2-7; D is possibly TRBD1 (6 bases). Germline lookup yields CDR1 SGHTS and CDR2 YDEGEE. This CDR3 is 18 amino acids long. Trimming cost V 4 bases and J 1 base, with 24 bases left between them. The CDR3 here is CASSRFWNTGKVSYEQYF. In DNA form, the CDR3 reads TGTGCCAGCAGCCGGTTTTGGAACACAGGGAAGGTATCCTACGAGCAGTACTTC. The full variable domain, completed using reference TRBV5-8 and TRBJ2-7, is EAGVTQSPTHLIKTRGQQATLRCSPISGHTSVYWYQQALGLGLQFLLWYDEGEERNRGNFPPRFSGRQFPNYSSELNVNALELEDSALYLCASSRFWNTGKVSYEQYFGPGTRLTVT.

This chain uses TRBV15 with TRBJ2-1; D gene unclear. The germline V and J ends were trimmed by 5 bases and 7 bases, with 21 bases remaining between them. The germline V gene encodes CDR1 LNHNV and CDR2 YYDKDF (reference sequence). The CDR3 is 16 residues long. CDR3 region: CATSPPPSVRDNEQFF. CDR3 coding DNA: TGTGCCACCAGCCCCCCCCCGAGCGTTCGAGATAATGAGCAGTTCTTC.

The rearrangement joins TRBV19 to TRBJ1-5, with 7 bases matching TRBD1. This CDR3 region has 13 residues. The V segment lost 8 bases and the J segment 6 bases; nucleotides outside the gene matches: 7. Germline loops: CDR1 LNHDA, CDR2 SQIVND (reference sequence). Here the CDR3 DNA reads TGTGCCAGTGACAGGGAAGAGGGTCAGCCCCAGCATTTT. This encodes CASDREEGQPQHF.

The V gene is TRBV5-6, the J gene TRBJ1-2; D possibly corresponds to TRBD1 (6 bases). The CDR3 length is 15 residues. Germline V gene data show CDR1 as SGHDT and CDR2 as YYEEEE. Trimming took off 0 bases at V and 0 bases at J, with 9 bases between the two ends. CDR3 residues: CASSLGDTANYGYTF. The DNA for the CDR3 is TGTGCCAGCAGCTTGGGGGACACAGCTAACTATGGCTACACCTTC.

V and J are TRBV28 and TRBJ1-3; the D gene is possibly TRBD1 (6 bases). V lost 7 bases, J lost 0 bases, and 16 bases lay in between. Germline values: CDR1 MDHEN, CDR2 SYDVKM. This CDR3 has 16 residues. In DNA form, the CDR3 reads TGTGCCAGCACCCTCGGCGGGGGCCTCTCTGGAAACACCATATATTTT. It is translated as CASTLGGGLSGNTIYF. The full variable domain, completed using reference TRBV28 and TRBJ1-3, is DVKVTQSSRYLVKRTGEKVFLECVQDMDHENMFWYRQDPGLGLRLIYFSYDVKMKEKGDIPEGYSVSREKKERFSLILESASTNQTSMYLCASTLGGGLSGNTIYFGEGSWLTVV.

This chain connects TRBV5-1 to TRBJ2-3, with D perhaps TRBD1 (5 bases). Germline values: CDR1 SGHRS, CDR2 YFSETQ. V was clipped by 0 bases and J by 0 bases, with 11 bases between them. The CDR3 covers 16 residues. In nucleotides, the CDR3 is TGCGCCAGCAGCTTGGGGGGCAGGATAAGCACAGATACGCAGTATTTT. Amino acid sequence: CASSLGGRISTDTQYF.